Listed below are T cell receptor beta chains from one sample, sequenced in a study of neurological immune-mediated disorders. TCRdb passed the 5' RACE reads through MiXCR, listing each CDR3 protein once. The sample shows about 95,000 distinct CDR3 sequences, roughly 3.5% of them seen only once. Sample: PBMCs. The receptors come from a woman younger than 35 with multiple sclerosis. Each CDR3 is given with its conserved first and last residue. A D gene is named only where the DNA matches it firmly. Part of the rows lack a size; the others show once, few, many or a class for expanded clones.

j_call v_call clone_size d_call cdr3_length cdr3_nt cdr3_aa
TRBJ2-5 TRBV7-2 many . 13 TGTGCCAGCAGCTTACTCCGCACAGAGACCCAGTACTTC CASSLLRTETQYF
TRBJ2-3 TRBV12-3/TRBV12-4 many . 15 TGTGCCAGCAGTTTCCTCCCGCGGTTCACAGATACGCAGTATTTT CASSFLPRFTDTQYF
TRBJ1-2 TRBV5-1 many . 14 TGCGCCAGCAGCCGTGAAGGGGGGTACGATGGCTACACCTTC CASSREGGYDGYTF
TRBJ2-5 TRBV19 many TRBD1 15 TGTGCCAGTAGCACTTCGCCAGGGGGCTTGGAGACCCAGTACTTC CASSTSPGGLETQYF
TRBJ2-5 TRBV4-1 few TRBD1 15 TGCGCCAGCAGCCAAGTTATACAGGGGTCGGAGACCCAGTACTTC CASSQVIQGSETQYF
TRBJ2-7 TRBV5-1 many . 13 TGCGCCAGCAGACGTGACCGCACCTACGAGCAGTACTTC CASRRDRTYEQYF
TRBJ1-1 TRBV7-2 many . 12 TGTGCCAGCAGCCCCCGGGACCCTGAAGCTTTCTTT CASSPRDPEAFF
TRBJ2-3 TRBV5-5 many . 14 TGTGCCAGCAGCCCTCGGGTGAGCACAGATACGCAGTATTTT CASSPRVSTDTQYF
TRBJ1-4 TRBV10-2 . . 20 TGCGCCAGCAGTGAGTCGCTCTCCCGGGGCGCGATTTCGTCTAATGAAAAACTGTTTTTT CASSESLSRGAISSNEKLFF
TRBJ1-6 TRBV2 . TRBD1 18 TGTGCCAGCAGTGAGGGACAGGGGATCGACTCCTATAATTCACCCCTCCACTTT CASSEGQGIDSYNSPLHF
TRBJ2-7 TRBV4-2 many . 16 TGTGCCAGCAGCAAGGGGGCGGGACAGAGCTCCTACGAGCAGTACTTC CASSKGAGQSSYEQYF
TRBJ2-1 TRBV6-6 many . 17 TGTGCCAGCAGTTACTCCTCCCATGGGAACTCCTACAATGAGCAGTTCTTC CASSYSSHGNSYNEQFF
TRBJ1-2 TRBV19 many TRBD1 13 TGTGCCAGTAGAATGGACAGGAACTATGGCTACACCTTC CASRMDRNYGYTF
TRBJ1-2 TRBV27 . TRBD1 14 TGTGCCAGCAGTAGACAGGGGGCAAGCTATGGCTACACCTTC CASSRQGASYGYTF
TRBJ2-4 TRBV29-1 few . 14 TGCAGCGCCCTCTTTGCCGAGGACTTAGACATTCAGTACTTC CSALFAEDLDIQYF
TRBJ1-1 TRBV7-2 many TRBD1 14 TGTGCCAGCAGCTTGGACAGGGCGGGGACTGAAGCTTTCTTT CASSLDRAGTEAFF
TRBJ2-1 TRBV20-1 many TRBD2 13 TGCAGTGCCAGGACTAGCGTAGACAATGAGCAGTTCTTC CSARTSVDNEQFF
TRBJ2-7 TRBV12-3/TRBV12-4 many . 14 TGTGCCAGCAGCTCGACCGGGACACCCTACGAGCAGTACTTC CASSSTGTPYEQYF
TRBJ2-2 TRBV20-1 many . 13 TGCAGTGCTACCAGTTTGAACACCGGGGAGCTGTTTTTT CSATSLNTGELFF
TRBJ1-5 TRBV6-1 many . 15 TGTGCCAGCAGTGAAGTTGGGGGGCAGAATCAGCCCCAGCATTTT CASSEVGGQNQPQHF
TRBJ1-3 TRBV12-3/TRBV12-4 many TRBD1 15 TGTGCCAGCAGGCTCCCGGGACAGGGTGGAAACACCATATATTTT CASRLPGQGGNTIYF
TRBJ2-1 TRBV29-1 many TRBD2 13 TGCAGCGTTGCGGGACTAACTATAAATGAGCAGTTCTTC CSVAGLTINEQFF
TRBJ1-5 TRBV20-1 many . 14 TGCAGTGCTAAGAACCAGGGTCTAAGGCAGCCCCAGCATTTT CSAKNQGLRQPQHF
TRBJ1-2 TRBV20-1 many . 13 TGCAGTGCAGAACCGGGACAACTCTATGGCTACACCTTC CSAEPGQLYGYTF
TRBJ2-7 TRBV5-6 few . 14 TGTGCCAGCAGCTCAGGCGGGACCACCTACGAGCAGTACTTC CASSSGGTTYEQYF
TRBJ2-7 TRBV5-1 many . 16 TGCGCCAGCAGCTTGGGCCCTGTAACCCCCTCCTACGAGCAGTACTTC CASSLGPVTPSYEQYF
TRBJ1-4 TRBV12-3/TRBV12-4 many . 12 TGTGCCAGCCGCGCTCCCTGGGGAAAACTGTTTTTT CASRAPWGKLFF
TRBJ1-1 TRBV18 many . 16 TGTGCCAGCTCACCAGCATCGGGACTTGGGGGCACTGAAGCTTTCTTT CASSPASGLGGTEAFF
TRBJ1-1 TRBV7-9 many . 18 TGTGCCAGCAGCCCAAGCAGAGTATTGACAGGCATGAACACTGAAGCTTTCTTT CASSPSRVLTGMNTEAFF
TRBJ2-3 TRBV7-2 many . 13 TGTGCCAGCAGCTTCCTAGGTACGGATACGCAGTATTTT CASSFLGTDTQYF
TRBJ2-1 TRBV5-4 many . 13 TGTGCCAGCAGCTTGACAGGTCTTTATGAGCAGTTCTTC CASSLTGLYEQFF
TRBJ2-2 TRBV5-1 medium-sized TRBD1 16 TGCGCCAGCAGGCGCGACAGGGGGCGTTCAACCGGGGAGCTGTTTTTT CASRRDRGRSTGELFF
TRBJ2-3 TRBV6-1 . . 14 TGTGCCAGCAGTGAAAAGAAGGACGGAATTACGCAGTATTTT CASSEKKDGITQYF
TRBJ1-1 TRBV27 . . 11 TGTGCCAGCGGGACGTGGGCTGAAGCTTTCTTT CASGTWAEAFF
TRBJ2-3 TRBV10-3 many TRBD2 15 TGTGCCATCAGTGATCGGCGGGGGGCGACTGATACGCAGTATTTT CAISDRRGATDTQYF
TRBJ1-1 TRBV3-1 many . 14 TGTGCCAGCAGCTTGGGGCCACAGGGACTTGTGGCTTTCTTT CASSLGPQGLVAFF
TRBJ2-7 TRBV12-3/TRBV12-4 many . 13 TGTGCCAGCAGCACCGGGACGGGCGTCGAGCAGTACTTC CASSTGTGVEQYF
TRBJ1-1 TRBV5-4 . . 12 TGTGCCAGCAGCGCTGGTAACACTGAAGCTTTCTTT CASSAGNTEAFF
TRBJ2-6 TRBV11-2 many . 17 TGTGCCAGCAGCTTGATGCCGGGACCCTCTGGGGCCAACGTCCTGACTTTC CASSLMPGPSGANVLTF
TRBJ1-1 TRBV29-1 many . 12 TGCAGCGCAATAGGACTCGCCACTGAAGCTTTCTTT CSAIGLATEAFF
TRBJ2-1 TRBV4-1 many TRBD2 16 TGCGCCAGCAGCCAAGGAGAGGCGGGGGTGCATAATGAGCAGTTCTTC CASSQGEAGVHNEQFF
TRBJ1-1 TRBV5-1 many . 14 TGCGCCAGCAGCTCCGGGTTAGGGTACACTGAAGCTTTCTTT CASSSGLGYTEAFF
TRBJ1-2 TRBV30 many TRBD1 12 TGTGCCTGGAATAAGGGGGCGGTTGGCTACACCTTC CAWNKGAVGYTF
TRBJ2-3 TRBV5-1 many TRBD1 18 TGCGCCAGCAGCTTCGCCCTCGGGGGGACAGGGCCCACAGATACGCAGTATTTT CASSFALGGTGPTDTQYF
TRBJ1-5 TRBV5-6 many . 13 TGTGCCAGCAGCTTGGCGGGGACTCAGCCCCAGCATTTT CASSLAGTQPQHF
TRBJ2-3 TRBV7-9 many . 17 TGTGCCAGCAGCCCCGACCCTTGGGCGGGACATTCAGATACGCAGTATTTT CASSPDPWAGHSDTQYF
TRBJ2-2 TRBV5-1 many TRBD2 16 TGCGCCAGCAGCTTGCTAGCGGGGCTTAACACCGGGGAGCTGTTTTTT CASSLLAGLNTGELFF
TRBJ1-2 TRBV7-2 many . 12 TGTGCCAGCAGCTTAGCAAACTATGGCTACACCTTC CASSLANYGYTF
TRBJ2-2 TRBV11-2 many TRBD2 14 TGTGCCAGCAGCACGCTAGCGGCCCCCGGGGAGCTGTTTTTT CASSTLAAPGELFF
TRBJ2-7 TRBV6-1 few TRBD1 15 TGTGCCAGCGGGAGTGGGGGGACAGGGTTCAGCGAGCAGTACTTC CASGSGGTGFSEQYF
TRBJ2-1 TRBV20-1 . TRBD2 12 TGCAGTGCTAGAGCATTAGCGGGGGAGCAGTTCTTC CSARALAGEQFF
TRBJ2-3 TRBV7-9 many TRBD2 16 TGTGCCAGCAGCTCTGGGACTAGCGGGAGCACAGATACGCAGTATTTT CASSSGTSGSTDTQYF
TRBJ1-5 TRBV10-2 many . 14 TGCGCCAGCAGTGAGGGCAGGGTGGGCCAGCCCCAGCATTTT CASSEGRVGQPQHF